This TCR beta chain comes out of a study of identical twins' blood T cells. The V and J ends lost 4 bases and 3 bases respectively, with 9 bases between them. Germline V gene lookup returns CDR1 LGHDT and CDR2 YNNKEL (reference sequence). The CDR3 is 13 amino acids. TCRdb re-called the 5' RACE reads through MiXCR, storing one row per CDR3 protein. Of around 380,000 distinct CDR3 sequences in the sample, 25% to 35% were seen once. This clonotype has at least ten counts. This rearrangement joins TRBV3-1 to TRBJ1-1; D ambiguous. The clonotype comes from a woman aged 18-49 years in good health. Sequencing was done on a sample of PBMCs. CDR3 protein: CASSLEGHTEAFF. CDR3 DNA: TGTGCCAGCAGCCTTGAGGGCCACACTGAAGCTTTCTTT.